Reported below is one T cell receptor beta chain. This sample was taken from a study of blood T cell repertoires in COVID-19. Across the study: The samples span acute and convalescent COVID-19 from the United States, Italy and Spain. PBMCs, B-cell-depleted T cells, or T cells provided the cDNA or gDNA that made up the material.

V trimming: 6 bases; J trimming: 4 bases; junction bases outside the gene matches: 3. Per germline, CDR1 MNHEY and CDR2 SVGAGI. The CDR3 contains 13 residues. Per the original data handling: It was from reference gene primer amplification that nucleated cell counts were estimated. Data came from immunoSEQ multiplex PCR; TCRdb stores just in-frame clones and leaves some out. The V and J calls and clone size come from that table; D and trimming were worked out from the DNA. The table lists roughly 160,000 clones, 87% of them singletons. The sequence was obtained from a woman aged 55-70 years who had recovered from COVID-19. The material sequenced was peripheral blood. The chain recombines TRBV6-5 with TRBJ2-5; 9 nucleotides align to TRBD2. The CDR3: CASRGGGVETQYF. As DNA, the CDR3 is TGTGCCAGCAGAGGCGGGGGGGTAGAGACCCAGTACTTC.